The 17 T cell receptor beta chains listed next were all sequenced from one sample in a study of blood T cell repertoires in COVID-19. Assay: immunoSEQ multiplex PCR; the TCRdb copy retains only in-frame clones and omits some. Seen here are about 170,000 clones, about 86% observed once, and the top ten hold 11%. The sample was peripheral blood. All receptors derive from an older man with active or convalescent COVID-19.

The genes are TRBV30 and TRBJ1-2, with a weak D call TRBD1 (6 bases). The CDR3 is 9 amino acids. The germline CDR1 and CDR2 sequences are GTSNPN and SVGIG (reference sequence). CDR3 sequence (DNA): TGTGCAGGGGGGGATGGCTACACCTTC. This encodes CAGGDGYTF.

The rearrangement links TRBV7-6 to TRBJ1-6; D may be TRBD1 (5 bases). The germline V gene has CDR1 SGHVS and CDR2 FNYEAQ. Trimming took 4 bases from V and 7 from J, leaving 14 bases between them. This CDR3 has 15 residues. The DNA for the CDR3 is TGTGCCAGCAGCTCGGGGACGCGGGGGAATTCACCCCTCCACTTT. Amino acids: CASSSGTRGNSPLHF.

The chain couples TRBV2 to TRBJ2-3; 8 bases map to TRBD2. Unmatched junction bases numbered 9, after V lost 6 bases and J lost 1 base. CDR1 SNHLY and CDR2 FYNNEI come from the germline V gene. The CDR3 loop spans 16 amino acids. CDR3 DNA sequence: TGTGCCAGCAGAAAGTTAGCGGGATTAGGCACAGATACGCAGTATTTT. Translated, it gives CASRKLAGLGTDTQYF.

The rearrangement links TRBV30 to TRBJ1-4, with D perhaps TRBD1 (5 bases). The CDR3 sequence is 15 residues long. V was shortened by 1 base and J by 8 bases, with 17 bases between the two germline ends. Germline V gene lookup returns CDR1 GTSNPN and CDR2 SVGIG (reference sequence). The CDR3 DNA reads as TGTGCCTGGAGTGCTCAACAGGCTGTTGGGGAAAAACTGTTTTTT. Its protein is CAWSAQQAVGEKLFF.

The J gene is TRBJ1-5, the V gene TRBV7-2, with D tentatively TRBD1 (5 bases). The CDR3 length is 14 residues. Germline V gene sequence: CDR1 SGHTA, CDR2 FQGNSA. V was clipped by 5 bases and J by 4 bases, with 12 bases between them. CDR3 loop: CASSITRVNQPQHF. In nucleotides, the CDR3 is TGTGCCAGCAGCATAACCAGGGTTAATCAGCCCCAGCATTTT.

This clone was seen a single time. The chain uses TRBV27 and TRBJ1-2; TRBD1 is a possible D gene (5 bases). Germline loops: CDR1 MNHEY, CDR2 SMNVEV (reference sequence). This CDR3 comprises 12 residues. Deletions cut 4 bases from V and 8 bases from J, with 11 bases between. In DNA form, the CDR3 reads TGTGCCAGCAGTTCACCCCAGGGAGGCTACACCTTC. Amino acid sequence: CASSSPQGGYTF.

This sequence joins TRBV7-9 and TRBJ2-1; D might be TRBD2 (6 bases). There are 17 residues in the CDR3. Per the germline V gene, CDR1 is SEHNR and CDR2 is FQNEAQ (reference sequence). V lost 2 bases to trimming and J lost 3 bases, with 17 bases between them. In nucleotides, the CDR3 is TGTGCCAGCAGCTTACAGGAGGGCGGGGTTGTCTACAATGAGCAGTTCTTC. Translated: CASSLQEGGVVYNEQFF.

The rearrangement links TRBV18 to TRBJ2-7; the D gene is possibly TRBD1 (5 bases). The germline V gene has CDR1 KGHSH and CDR2 LQKENI. Trimming shortened V by 2 bases and J by 7 bases, and 12 bases separated the two germline ends. This CDR3 contains 13 residues. The CDR3 loop is CASSPGAGIEQYF. The DNA for the CDR3 is TGTGCCAGCTCACCAGGGGCAGGGATAGAGCAGTACTTC.

The chain links TRBV5-8 to TRBJ1-3, with a tentative D call TRBD1 (5 bases). Trimming took 3 bases from V and 2 from J, leaving 9 bases between them. CDR3 length equals 14 residues. CDR1 and CDR2 from the germline V gene are SGHTS and YDEGEE. As DNA, the CDR3 is TGTGCCAGCAGCTCCAGGGTTCCTGGAAACACCATATATTTT. Translating gives CASSSRVPGNTIYF.

The J gene is TRBJ1-5, the V gene TRBV6-5; TRBD1 aligns across 9 bases. V was clipped by 6 bases and J by 6 bases; unmatched bases: 9. Germline assignment: CDR1 MNHEY and CDR2 SVGAGI. The CDR3 runs 15 residues. This chain's CDR3 is CASSRDRERGQPQHF. In nucleotides, the CDR3 is TGTGCCAGCAGCCGGGACAGGGAACGTGGTCAGCCCCAGCATTTT.

The J gene is TRBJ2-1, the V gene TRBV18, with TRBD1 as a possible D gene (6 bases). This CDR3 is 16 amino acids long. V was shortened by 6 bases and J by 7 bases, with 22 bases between the two germline ends. The germline CDR1 and CDR2 sequences are KGHSH and LQKENI. This chain's CDR3 is CASSPERRDIRNEQFF. CDR3 DNA: TGTGCCAGCTCGCCAGAGAGAAGGGACATCAGGAATGAGCAGTTCTTC.

CDR3 DNA: TGTGCCTGGAGTGTTCAGGGATCAGGTGGCTACACCTTC. This codes for CAWSVQGSGGYTF. The rearrangement links TRBV30 to TRBJ1-2, with D possibly TRBD1 on 5 matching bases. V was cut by 0 bases and J by 7 bases, with 12 bases left in between. CDR3 length: 13 residues. CDR1 GTSNPN and CDR2 SVGIG come from the germline V gene (reference sequence).

This clone was detected only once. The genes are TRBV11-2 and TRBJ2-2; no definite D call. V was trimmed by 3 bases and J by 2 bases, leaving 13 bases between them. This CDR3 region has 16 residues. The germline V gene encodes CDR1 SGHAT and CDR2 FQNNGV. CDR3 in amino acids: CASSFAWARNTGELFF. In DNA form, the CDR3 reads TGTGCCAGCAGCTTTGCATGGGCCCGTAACACCGGGGAGCTGTTTTTT.

V gene TRBV18 combines with J gene TRBJ1-2; D may be TRBD1 (6 bases). Germline-derived CDR1 and CDR2 are KGHSH and LQKENI. The V and J ends lost 5 bases and 0 bases respectively, with 13 bases between them. There are 15 residues in the CDR3. The CDR3 DNA reads TGTGCCAGCTCATTCTACAGGGAGACTAACTATGGCTACACCTTC. Protein: CASSFYRETNYGYTF.

CDR3 in amino acids: CASSPPGQPNTEAFF. In nucleotides, the CDR3 is TGTGCCAGCTCACCACCGGGACAGCCGAACACTGAAGCTTTCTTT. V is TRBV18 and J is TRBJ1-1; TRBD1 matches at 7 bases. Trimming removed 0 bases from V and 1 base from J; junction bases left unmatched: 2. Germline CDR1 and CDR2: KGHSH and LQKENI. CDR3 length equals 15 residues.

This chain connects TRBV28 to TRBJ1-3; D call uncertain. The CDR3 loop spans 16 amino acids. Deletions cut 5 bases from V and 0 bases from J, with 14 bases between. Germline V gives CDR1 MDHEN, CDR2 SYDVKM. CDR3 sequence: CASSTTGRDSGNTIYF. The CDR3, as DNA: TGTGCCAGCAGTACCACTGGACGGGACTCTGGAAACACCATATATTTT.

The chain employs TRBV5-5 and TRBJ2-6, with a weak D call TRBD1 (7 bases). This CDR3 comprises 14 residues. Germline V gene sequence: CDR1 SGHKS, CDR2 YYEKEE (reference sequence). V gave up 5 bases and J gave up 4 bases, with 10 bases separating them. The CDR3 DNA follows: TGTGCCAGCAGGGAGGGGGCCGGGGCCAACGTCCTGACTTTC. Residues: CASREGAGANVLTF.